This entry features one T cell receptor beta chain sequence. The data were taken from a study of cytotoxic CD8 clonotypes in ibrutinib-treated CLL. For the study at large: Responses: some 24 partial, 2 complete; after median roughly 68 months, approximately 15 stayed remitted, some 12 progressed. Mean yields were approximately 270,000 productive templates and tens of thousands of productive rearrangements per sample. Median treatment time before response sampling was 12 months, range 6 to 36.

CDR3 length: 16 amino acids. CDR1 and CDR2 from the germline V gene are MGHRA and YSYEKL. V shed 0 bases and J 0 bases; nucleotides not matched to a gene: 2. A 1 in 200,000 to 1 in 1 million T cell depth was the sequencing target. Generated by immunoSEQ multiplex PCR, the TCRdb table keeps only in-frame clones and is missing some. The repertoire holds around 40,000 clones, 71% seen once, with approximately 15% in the top ten. This sequence joins TRBV4-1 and TRBJ2-1, with 7 positions matching TRBD2. The sequences come from PBMCs, collected at disease progression, from a patient treated with ibrutinib. The TCR originated in a human donor with chronic lymphocytic leukemia. CDR3 DNA sequence: TGCGCCAGCAGCCAAGAAGTAGCGGGCTCCTACAATGAGCAGTTCTTC. Amino acids: CASSQEVAGSYNEQFF.